The T cell receptor (beta chain) under discussion was sequenced for a study of Ad26.COV2.S vaccination and SARS-CoV-2 variants. Study-wide results and caveats: Vaccine recipients posted higher spike-specific TCR breadth than their placebo counterparts.

V was shortened by 1 base and J by 1 base, with 5 bases between the two germline ends. The CDR3 totals 13 residues. Germline CDR1 KGHSH, CDR2 LQKENI. Treatment specified: roughly 20 received Ad26.COV2.S at low or high dose, single or two shots; about 5 received placebo; per-sample allocation not given. On day 63 after the first injection, vaccine and placebo recipients gave samples. Assay: immunoSEQ multiplex PCR; the TCRdb copy retains only in-frame clones and omits some. The repertoire has about 260,000 clones, around 90% of them found once; the top ten carry 2.9%. Turning to this clone: The antigen is not known.

The chain uses TRBV18 and TRBJ2-7, with unresolved D. The receptor was isolated from a person aged 18-65 years who received the Ad26.COV2.S COVID-19 vaccine or a placebo. The material was peripheral blood, obtained in a trial of Ad26.COV2.S vaccine versus placebo. CDR3 sequence: CASSPRISYEQYV. The CDR3 DNA follows: TGTGCCAGCTCACCACGGATTTCCTACGAGCAGTACGTC.